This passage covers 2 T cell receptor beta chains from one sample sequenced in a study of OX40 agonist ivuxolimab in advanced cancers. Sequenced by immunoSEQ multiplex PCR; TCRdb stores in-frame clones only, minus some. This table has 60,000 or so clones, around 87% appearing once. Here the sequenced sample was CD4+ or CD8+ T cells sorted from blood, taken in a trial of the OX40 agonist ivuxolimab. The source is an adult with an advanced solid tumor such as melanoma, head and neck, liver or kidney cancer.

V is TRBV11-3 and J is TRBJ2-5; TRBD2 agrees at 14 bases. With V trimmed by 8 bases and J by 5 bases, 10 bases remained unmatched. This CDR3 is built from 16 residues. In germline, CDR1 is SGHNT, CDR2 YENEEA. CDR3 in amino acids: CASSLGLAGESETQYF. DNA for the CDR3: TGTGCCAGCTCCTTGGGACTAGCGGGAGAGTCGGAGACCCAGTACTTC. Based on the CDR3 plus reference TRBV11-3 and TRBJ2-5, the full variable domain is EAGVVQSPRYKIIEKKQPVAFWCNPISGHNTLYWYLQNLGQGPELLIRYENEEAVDDSQLPKDRFSAERLKGVDSTLKIQPAELGDSAVYLCASSLGLAGESETQYFGPGTRLLVL.

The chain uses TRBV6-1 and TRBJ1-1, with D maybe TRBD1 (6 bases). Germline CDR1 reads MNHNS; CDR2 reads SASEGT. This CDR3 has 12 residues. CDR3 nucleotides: TGTCCAGAGGGGGGGAGGGACACTGAAGCTTTCTTT. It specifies CPEGGRDTEAFF.